The 3 T cell receptor beta chains given below trace back to one sample, sequenced in a study of identical twins. TCRdb reanalysed the 5' RACE reads using MiXCR and keeps one entry per CDR3 protein. The sample has hundreds of thousands of distinct CDR3 sequences; approximately 24% are singletons. This sample was shared with a second study, whose subject was T cells expressing NK-cell markers.

Sequenced material: CD4+ T cells sorted from blood. These receptors were obtained from a woman between 18 and 29 years old in good health.

The V and J genes are TRBV12-3 or TRBV12-4 and TRBJ1-1, with D unresolved. There are 14 residues in the CDR3. Trimming removed 1 base at V and 1 base at J, with 7 bases between. CDR3 loop: CASSLGRTNTEAFF. CDR3 in DNA: TGTGCCAGCAGTTTAGGCAGGACGAACACTGAAGCTTTCTTT.

In regard to this clonotype: It is unclear where the CDR3 begins or ends on the DNA, so no DNA is shown, and the CDR3 is as TCRdb lists it. V is TRBV3-1 and J is TRBJ2-5; TRBD2 reflects the table's D call only, with no check against the DNA. Including both end residues, the CDR3 is 12 amino acids long. CDR1 is LGHDT and CDR2 is YNNKEL in the germline V gene (reference sequence). CDR3 in amino acids: CASSQGVASGNF.

This clonotype turned up a few times. V is TRBV5-1 and J is TRBJ2-5; 9 bases align to TRBD2. The CDR3 runs 15 residues. After removal of 0 bases from V and 5 bases from J, the junction contained 5 bases not matched to a gene. CDR1 SGHRS and CDR2 YFSETQ come from the germline V gene. The CDR3 coding sequence is TGCGCCAGCAGCTTGGAGGCGGGGGGGCTGGAGACCCAGTACTTC. It codes for CASSLEAGGLETQYF.